In its sample, the clone carrying this TCR beta chain was seen once. The repertoire was sequenced with immunoSEQ multiplex PCR; TCRdb's copy has only in-frame clones and lacks some. The table includes around 80,000 clones, just over 90% detected once. The data belong to a study of technical replicates of blood from a handful of donors. Per the germline V gene, CDR1 is SNHLY and CDR2 is FYNNEI. Trimming took off 7 bases at V and 15 bases at J, with 25 bases between the two ends. The CDR3 is 14 amino acids. What was sequenced was T cells isolated from PBMCs. V is TRBV2 and J is TRBJ2-1; TRBD2 might be the D (6 bases). The sequence derives from a human donor in good health. The DNA for the CDR3 is TGTGCCAGCACGGGAGCGAGCGGGTTCCATTTCGGGTTCTTC. Its translation: CASTGASGFHFGFF.